The sequence of this TCR beta chain was determined in a study of T cell repertoires in ileal Crohn's disease (dated by TCRdb to between 2018 and 2020). Context from the whole study: Median disease duration was approximately 8 years, and roughly 35% of patients were identified as active smokers at the time of surgery. All patients had surgery for a complication: stricturing disease in around 61% and penetrating disease in roughly 39%. Postoperative therapy was given to about half of the patients, with thiopurines administered to 11 patients and anti-TNF agents administered to some 17 patients. M0 samples consisted of biopsies taken from the inflamed part of the ileum in the surgical resection specimen. Five hundred nanograms of biopsy DNA per sample were submitted for commercial TCRB immunosequencing. TCR repertoire analysis was done in a few dozen Crohn's disease patients from a prospective multicentre cohort. The study ran alongside a multicentre cohort designed to identify predictors of early endoscopic recurrence after ileocolonic resection. A Rutgeerts score higher than i0 was the definition used for endoscopic postoperative recurrence. A total of around 150 mucosal samples from around 57 patients were sequenced, collected from several sites on the surgical specimen as well as at postoperative endoscopy. Study-wide conclusions, independent of this receptor: Mucosal CD4 and CD8 T cells were sorted and sequenced only in a subgroup of patients, the size of which was not stated. Endoscopic recurrence was linked to a higher percentage of high-frequency clones at surgery, and recurrence occurred in every patient whose clonality exceeded 26.8% (18/57). Compared with CD4 T cells, sorted CD8 T cells contained more high-frequency clones, which suggests that the mucosal expansions were mostly CD8. Patients who were active smokers at surgery had a significantly higher proportion of clonal expansions than non-smokers (25.9% vs 17.9%, p=0.02).

Library preparation employed the immunoSEQ multiplex PCR assay. Adaptive Biotechnology amplified CDR3 regions from genomic DNA with a two-step multiplex PCR that controlled for amplification bias. Primers covering every V and J gene segment were used in the first PCR, while barcodes and Illumina adapters were added in the second PCR. CDR3 libraries were sequenced using an Illumina instrument. From the authors' description of their analysis: Analysis combined the vendor-provided pipelines with custom analysis of raw data in R/Bioconductor under R version 3.3.0. Clonality, ranging from 0 to 1, was calculated as the inverse of the normalised Shannon entropy of all productive clones. High-frequency clones were defined as the share of the repertoire occupied by the top 100 clones, with only clones passing a 95% confidence test being retained. The Simpson index measured repertoire diversity, and the Morisita-Horn index measured overlap between samples. Sourced from immuneACCESS, this table was stored by TCRdb with only in-frame sequences that have V and J called. A share of the clones is absent; for the studies checked, an unresolved V gene accounts for under half, and the remainder has no known explanation. That table supplies the V and J calls and clone size; D and trimming were determined from the DNA. The sample yields 13,000 or so clones; more than 60% were counted once. The ten largest account for over 11% of the sample.

A note on this clone: The antigen it recognizes is unknown. No much larger clone exists at a distance of one base, and base qualities are not known.

Sample time point, as interpreted from the label and publication: inflamed ileum from the surgical specimen. Adults with ileal or ileocolonic Crohn's disease for whom ileocolonic resection was indicated were considered eligible. Whole ileal mucosal biopsies were stored frozen at -80°C before DNA extraction. Genomic DNA was isolated from frozen whole biopsies using a TRizol-based method, and the DNA was quantified with a NanoDrop 2000 spectrophotometer. The CDR3, from cysteine to phenylalanine, totals 13 residues. The read is trimmed to its CDR3 DNA, 39 bases read in frame from base 1. For this chain, trimming is 4 bases at the V end and 4 bases at the J end, and the number of junction bases without a gene match is 1. CDR1 and CDR2 are read off the germline V gene as SGHTS and YDEGEE.

The sample was ileal tissue. The chain links TRBV5-8 with TRBJ1-2; 10 middle bases align to TRBD1. The sequence derives from an adult with Crohn's disease. The DNA sequence is TGTGCCAGCAGCCGGGACAGGGGCTATGGCTACACCTTC. This yields the protein CASSRDRGYGYTF.